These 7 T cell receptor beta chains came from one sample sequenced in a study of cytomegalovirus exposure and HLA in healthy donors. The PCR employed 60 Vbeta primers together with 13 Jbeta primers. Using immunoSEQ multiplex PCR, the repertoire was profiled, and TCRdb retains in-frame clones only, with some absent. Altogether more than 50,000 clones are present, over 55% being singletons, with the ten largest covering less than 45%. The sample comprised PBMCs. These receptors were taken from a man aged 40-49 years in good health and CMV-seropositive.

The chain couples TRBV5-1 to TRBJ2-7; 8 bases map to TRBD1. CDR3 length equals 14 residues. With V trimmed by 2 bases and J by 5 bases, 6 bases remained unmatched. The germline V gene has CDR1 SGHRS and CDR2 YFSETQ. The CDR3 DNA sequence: TGCGCCAGCAGCTTCGCAGGGGGCTCGAACGAGCAGTACTTC. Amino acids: CASSFAGGSNEQYF.

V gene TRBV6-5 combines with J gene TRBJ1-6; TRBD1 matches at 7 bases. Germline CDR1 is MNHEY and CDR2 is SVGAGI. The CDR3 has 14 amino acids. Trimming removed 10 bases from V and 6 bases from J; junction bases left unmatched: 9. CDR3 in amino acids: CATSEQGFNSPLHF. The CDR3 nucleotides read TGTGCCACCTCCGAACAGGGGTTTAATTCACCCCTCCACTTT.

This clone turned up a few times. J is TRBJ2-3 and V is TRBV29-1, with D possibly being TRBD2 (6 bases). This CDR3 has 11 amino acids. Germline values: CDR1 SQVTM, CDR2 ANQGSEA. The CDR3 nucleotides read TGCCTCGGGGGAAGCACAGATACGCAGTATTTT. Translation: CLGGSTDTQYF.

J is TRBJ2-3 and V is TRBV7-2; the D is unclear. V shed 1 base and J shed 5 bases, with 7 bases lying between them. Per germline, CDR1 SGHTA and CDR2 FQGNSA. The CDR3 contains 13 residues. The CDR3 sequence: CASSLVELDTQYF. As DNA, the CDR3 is TGTGCCAGCAGCTTAGTGGAGTTAGATACGCAGTATTTT.

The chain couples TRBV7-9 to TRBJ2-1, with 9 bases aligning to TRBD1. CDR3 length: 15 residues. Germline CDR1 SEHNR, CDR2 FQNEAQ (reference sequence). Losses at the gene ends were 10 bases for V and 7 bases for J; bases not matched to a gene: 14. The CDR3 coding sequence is TGTGCCACCGGATTTAACAGGGGGCGAGGGAATGAGCAGTTCTTC. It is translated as CATGFNRGRGNEQFF.

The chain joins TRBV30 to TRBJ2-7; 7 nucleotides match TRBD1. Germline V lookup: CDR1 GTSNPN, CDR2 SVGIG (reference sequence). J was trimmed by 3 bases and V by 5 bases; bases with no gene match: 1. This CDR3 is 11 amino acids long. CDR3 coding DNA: TGTGCCTGGGGGGACAGCTACGAGCAGTACTTC. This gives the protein CAWGDSYEQYF.

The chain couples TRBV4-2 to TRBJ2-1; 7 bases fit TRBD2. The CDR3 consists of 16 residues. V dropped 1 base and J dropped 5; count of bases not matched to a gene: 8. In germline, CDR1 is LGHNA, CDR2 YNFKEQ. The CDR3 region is CASSQGGLAGHNEQFF. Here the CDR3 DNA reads TGTGCCAGCAGCCAAGGGGGTTTAGCGGGCCACAATGAGCAGTTCTTC.